The 10 T cell receptor beta chains below come from one sample, sequenced in a study of identical twins. MiXCR, run by TCRdb on the 5' RACE reads, gives a single entry per CDR3 protein. The sample records some 320,000 distinct CDR3 sequences, roughly 12% being singletons. This sample also appeared in a second study, on yellow fever vaccine responses in identical twins.

What was sequenced was CD8+ T cells sorted from blood. Source of these receptors: a woman between 18 and 30 years old in good health.

The J gene is TRBJ2-5, the V gene TRBV15; weak D call: TRBD1 (5 bases). V lost 5 bases, J lost 5 bases, and 15 bases lay in between. The V gene's germline CDR1 is LNHNV and CDR2 YYDKDF (reference sequence). This CDR3 comprises 14 residues. The CDR3 coding sequence is TGTGCCACCAGCTCTCCTGAGAAGGGGGAGACCCAGTACTTC. Residues: CATSSPEKGETQYF.

The rearrangement uses TRBV4-1 and TRBJ2-5; 7 nucleotides agree with TRBD1. J lost 4 bases, V lost 0 bases, and 2 bases had no gene match. The CDR3 is 14 residues long. Per germline, CDR1 MGHRA and CDR2 YSYEKL. For the CDR3, the DNA is TGCGCCAGCAGCCAAGATAAGGGGGCAGAGACCCAGTACTTC. Amino acid sequence: CASSQDKGAETQYF.

J is TRBJ1-6 and V is TRBV4-2; tentatively, D is TRBD1 (5 bases). The germline gives CDR1 LGHNA, CDR2 YNFKEQ. The ends were cut back, 1 base at V and 9 bases at J, with 13 bases in the middle. This CDR3 is 15 amino acids long. The CDR3 bases are TGTGCCAGCAGCCAAGGGGGGGTTGCGGGTTCACCCCTCCACTTT. This gives the protein CASSQGGVAGSPLHF.

This clonotype was counted between two and nine times. V and J are TRBV2 and TRBJ2-3; 7 bases are a match to TRBD1. Germline V gives CDR1 SNHLY, CDR2 FYNNEI. The CDR3 loop spans 14 amino acids. J lost 0 bases, V lost 8 bases, and 5 bases had no gene match. Written as DNA, the CDR3 is TGTGCCAGCGAGCCGGGACAGAGCACAGATACGCAGTATTTT. Protein: CASEPGQSTDTQYF.

On this clonotype: Germline and junction disagree at one end, which may indicate a read error. The chain links TRBV12-3 or TRBV12-4 to TRBJ1-5, with 9 positions matching TRBD1. The CDR3 length is 18 residues. The CDR3 protein is CTSSWTPLGQGRDQPQHF. The CDR3 DNA sequence: TGTACCAGCAGTTGGACCCCACTCGGACAGGGGAGGGATCAGCCCCAGCATTTT.

The chain recombines TRBV24-1 with TRBJ1-2; no clear D. Per the germline V gene, CDR1 is KGHDR and CDR2 is SFDVKD. CDR3 size: 11 residues. V was clipped by 3 bases and J by 6 bases, with 4 bases between them. The CDR3 DNA reads TGTGCCACCAGTGATAGGAATGGCTACACCTTC. Translated, it gives CATSDRNGYTF.

There are a few counts of this clonotype. This chain uses TRBV7-9 with TRBJ2-2; D might be TRBD2 (5 bases). The V gene's germline CDR1 is SEHNR and CDR2 FQNEAQ (reference sequence). The V and J ends lost 0 bases and 3 bases respectively, with 8 bases between them. The CDR3 loop spans 15 amino acids. In DNA, the CDR3 is TGTGCCAGCAGCTTAGCGTTCGGGGACACCGGGGAGCTGTTTTTT. The encoded protein is CASSLAFGDTGELFF.

The rearrangement uses TRBV9 and TRBJ2-7; D is perhaps TRBD1 (6 bases). The CDR3 length is 14 residues. Trimming removed 6 bases from V and 7 bases from J, with 20 bases in between. Per germline, CDR1 SGDLS and CDR2 YYNGEE. CDR3 amino acids: CASNEGGRGREQYF. CDR3 coding DNA: TGTGCCAGCAACGAAGGGGGAAGGGGTAGGGAGCAGTACTTC.

The sample holds many counts of this clonotype. The rearrangement uses TRBV4-1 and TRBJ1-2; maybe TRBD1 (5 bases). This CDR3 spans 13 amino acids. V lost 0 bases and J lost 4, with 6 bases in between. Germline V gene data show CDR1 as MGHRA and CDR2 as YSYEKL. CDR3 region: CASSQDQGYGYTF. The CDR3 DNA reads TGCGCCAGCAGCCAAGACCAGGGCTATGGCTACACCTTC.

This clonotype occurred many times. J is TRBJ2-7 and V is TRBV4-2, with D perhaps TRBD2 (6 bases). The length of the CDR3 is 13 residues. Per germline, CDR1 LGHNA and CDR2 YNFKEQ. Trimming removed 3 bases from V and 2 bases from J, with 8 bases in between. CDR3 loop: CASSHGGTYEQYF. CDR3 bases: TGTGCCAGCAGCCACGGGGGAACCTACGAGCAGTACTTC.